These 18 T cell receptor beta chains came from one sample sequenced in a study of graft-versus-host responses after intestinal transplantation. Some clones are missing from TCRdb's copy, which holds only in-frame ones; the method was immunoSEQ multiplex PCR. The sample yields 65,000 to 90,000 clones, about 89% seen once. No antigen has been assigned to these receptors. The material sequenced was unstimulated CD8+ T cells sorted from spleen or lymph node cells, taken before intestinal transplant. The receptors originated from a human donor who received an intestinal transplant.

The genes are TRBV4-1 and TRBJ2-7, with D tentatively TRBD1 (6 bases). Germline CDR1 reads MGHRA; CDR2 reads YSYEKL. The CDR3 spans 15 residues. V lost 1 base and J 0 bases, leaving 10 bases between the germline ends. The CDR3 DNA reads TGCGCCAGCAGCCAAGGAGAGGACAGCTCCTACGAGCAGTACTTC. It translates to CASSQGEDSSYEQYF.

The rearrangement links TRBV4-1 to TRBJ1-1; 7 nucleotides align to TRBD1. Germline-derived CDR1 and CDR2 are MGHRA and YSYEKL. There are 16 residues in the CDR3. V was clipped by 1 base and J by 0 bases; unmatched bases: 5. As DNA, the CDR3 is TGCGCCAGCAGCCAAGGATACAGGGGTATGAACACTGAAGCTTTCTTT. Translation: CASSQGYRGMNTEAFF.

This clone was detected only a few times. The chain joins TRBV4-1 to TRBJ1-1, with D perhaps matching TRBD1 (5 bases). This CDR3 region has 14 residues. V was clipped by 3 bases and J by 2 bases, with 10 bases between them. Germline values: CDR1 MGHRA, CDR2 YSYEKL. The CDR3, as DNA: TGCGCCAGCAGCCACCTGGACACAAACACTGAAGCTTTCTTT. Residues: CASSHLDTNTEAFF.

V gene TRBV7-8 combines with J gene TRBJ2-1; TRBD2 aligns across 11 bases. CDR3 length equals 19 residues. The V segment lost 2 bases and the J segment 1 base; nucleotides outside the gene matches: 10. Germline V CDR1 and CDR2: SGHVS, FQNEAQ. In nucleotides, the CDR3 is TGTGCCAGCAGCTTATTACTAGCGGGAGTAATGGGTTCCTACAATGAGCAGTTCTTC. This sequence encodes CASSLLLAGVMGSYNEQFF. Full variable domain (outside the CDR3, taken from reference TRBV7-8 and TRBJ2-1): GAGVSQSPRYKVAKRGQDVALRCDPISGHVSLFWYQQALGQGPEFLTYFQNEAQLDKSGLPSDRFFAERPEGSVSTLKIQRTQQEDSAVYLCASSLLLAGVMGSYNEQFFGPGTRLTVL.

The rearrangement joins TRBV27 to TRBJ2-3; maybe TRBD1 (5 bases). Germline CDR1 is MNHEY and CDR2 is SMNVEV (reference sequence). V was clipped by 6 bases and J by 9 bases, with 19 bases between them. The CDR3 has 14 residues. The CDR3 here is CASSQSDGRGTQYF. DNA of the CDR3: TGTGCCAGCAGCCAATCAGACGGAAGGGGCACGCAGTATTTT.

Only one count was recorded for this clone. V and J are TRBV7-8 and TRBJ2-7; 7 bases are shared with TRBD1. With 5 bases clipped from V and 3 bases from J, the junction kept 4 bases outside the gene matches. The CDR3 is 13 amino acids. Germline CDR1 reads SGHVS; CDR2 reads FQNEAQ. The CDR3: CASSVGQLYEQYF. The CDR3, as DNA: TGTGCCAGCAGCGTGGGACAGCTCTACGAGCAGTACTTC.

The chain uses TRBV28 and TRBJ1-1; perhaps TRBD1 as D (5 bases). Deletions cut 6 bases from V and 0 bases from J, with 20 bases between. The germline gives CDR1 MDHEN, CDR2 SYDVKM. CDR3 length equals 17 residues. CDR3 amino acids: CASSPLFPGGMNTEAFF. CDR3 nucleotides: TGTGCCAGCAGCCCCCTTTTCCCCGGGGGTATGAACACTGAAGCTTTCTTT.

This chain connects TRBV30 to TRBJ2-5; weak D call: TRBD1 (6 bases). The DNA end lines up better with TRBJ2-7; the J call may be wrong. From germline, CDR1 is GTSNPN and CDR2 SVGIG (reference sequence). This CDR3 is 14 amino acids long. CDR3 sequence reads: CAWSANRVVYEQYF. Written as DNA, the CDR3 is TGTGCCTGGAGTGCGAACAGGGTTGTATACGAGCAGTACTTC.

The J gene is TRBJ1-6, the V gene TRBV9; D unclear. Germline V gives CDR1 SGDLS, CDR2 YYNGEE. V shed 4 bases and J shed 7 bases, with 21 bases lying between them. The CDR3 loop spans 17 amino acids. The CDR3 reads CASSPDVGWQANSPLHF. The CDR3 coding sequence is TGTGCCAGCAGCCCAGACGTTGGCTGGCAGGCAAATTCACCCCTCCACTTT.

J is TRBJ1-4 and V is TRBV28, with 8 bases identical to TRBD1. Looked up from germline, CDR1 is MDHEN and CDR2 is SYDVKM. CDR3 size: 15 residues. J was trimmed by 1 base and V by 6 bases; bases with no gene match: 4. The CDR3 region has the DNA TGTGCCAGCAGCCGAACAGGGGGAACTAATGAAAAACTGTTTTTT. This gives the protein CASSRTGGTNEKLFF.

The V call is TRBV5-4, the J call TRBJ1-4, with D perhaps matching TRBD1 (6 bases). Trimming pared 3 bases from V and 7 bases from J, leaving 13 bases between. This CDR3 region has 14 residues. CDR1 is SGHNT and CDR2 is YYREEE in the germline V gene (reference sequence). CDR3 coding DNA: TGTGCCAGCAGCTCTTCGGACAGATCTGAAAAACTGTTTTTT. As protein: CASSSSDRSEKLFF.

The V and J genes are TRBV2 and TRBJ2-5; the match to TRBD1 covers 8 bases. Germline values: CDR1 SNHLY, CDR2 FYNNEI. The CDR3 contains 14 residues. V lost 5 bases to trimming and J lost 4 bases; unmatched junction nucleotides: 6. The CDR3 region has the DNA TGTGCCAGCAGTAATGACAGGGGTGGAGAGACCCAGTACTTC. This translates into CASSNDRGGETQYF.

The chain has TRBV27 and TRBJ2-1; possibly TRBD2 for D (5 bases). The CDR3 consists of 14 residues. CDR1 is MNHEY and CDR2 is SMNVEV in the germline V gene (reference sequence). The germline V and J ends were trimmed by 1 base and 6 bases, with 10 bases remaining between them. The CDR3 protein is CASSLYWTGNEQFF. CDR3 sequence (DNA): TGTGCCAGCAGTTTATACTGGACTGGCAATGAGCAGTTCTTC.

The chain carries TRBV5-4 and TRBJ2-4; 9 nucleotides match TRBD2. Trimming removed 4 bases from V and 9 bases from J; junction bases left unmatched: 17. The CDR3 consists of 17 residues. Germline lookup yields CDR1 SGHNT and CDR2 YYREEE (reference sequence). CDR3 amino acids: CASSPAGGGAEGTIQYF. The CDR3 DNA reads TGTGCCAGCAGCCCCGCGGGCGGGGGGGCCGAAGGGACCATTCAGTACTTC.

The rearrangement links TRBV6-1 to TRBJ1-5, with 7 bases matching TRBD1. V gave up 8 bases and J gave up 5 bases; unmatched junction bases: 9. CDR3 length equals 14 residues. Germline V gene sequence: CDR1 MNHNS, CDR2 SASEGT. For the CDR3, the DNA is TGTGCCAGCCGGGACAGTGGCGATTATCAGCCCCAGCATTTT. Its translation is CASRDSGDYQPQHF.

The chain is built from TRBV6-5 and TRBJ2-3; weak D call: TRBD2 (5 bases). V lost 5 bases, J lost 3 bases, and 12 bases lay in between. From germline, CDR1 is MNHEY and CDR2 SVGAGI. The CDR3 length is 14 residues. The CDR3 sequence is CASSSAGGTDTQYF. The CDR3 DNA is TGTGCCAGCAGTAGCGCGGGCGGGACAGATACGCAGTATTTT.

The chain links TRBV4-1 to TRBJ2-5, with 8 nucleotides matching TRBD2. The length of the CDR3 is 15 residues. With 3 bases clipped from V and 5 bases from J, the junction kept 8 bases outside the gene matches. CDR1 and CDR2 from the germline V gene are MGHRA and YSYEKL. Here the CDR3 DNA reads TGCGCCAGCAGCCAGGGACTAGGGACCGCGGAGACCCAGTACTTC. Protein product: CASSQGLGTAETQYF.

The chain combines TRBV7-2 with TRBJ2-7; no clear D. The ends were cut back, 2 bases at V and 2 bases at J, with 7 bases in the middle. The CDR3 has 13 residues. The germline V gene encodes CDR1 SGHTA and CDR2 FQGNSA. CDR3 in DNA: TGTGCCAGCAGCTTATTTCCGGCCTACGAGCAGTACTTC. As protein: CASSLFPAYEQYF.